This T cell receptor (beta chain) was identified during a study of T cell changes during pregnancy in multiple sclerosis. The protocol was immunoSEQ multiplex PCR, while the TCRdb copy is restricted to in-frame clones and leaves out a portion. The sample lists roughly 40,000 clones; approximately 94% were seen once. The TCR originated in a female donor with multiple sclerosis, enrolled in a pregnancy study. This specimen was CD4+ T cells from peripheral blood mononuclear cells, taken after pregnancy.

CDR3 DNA: TGTGCCAGCAGCGACCACCCCGGGACAGGGGGCCGTCAGCCCCAGCATTTT. Protein: CASSDHPGTGGRQPQHF. V and J are TRBV2 and TRBJ1-5, with 12 bases that match TRBD1. The CDR3 is made up of 17 amino acids. Losses at the gene ends were 6 bases for V and 6 bases for J; bases not matched to a gene: 12. The germline V gene has CDR1 SNHLY and CDR2 FYNNEI.